The rows below give T cell receptor beta chains drawn from one sample of a study of blood T cell repertoires in COVID-19. Profiled with immunoSEQ multiplex PCR; TCRdb holds only in-frame clones, not every one. The sample lists 130,000 to 150,000 clones; over 70% were seen once. The specimen was peripheral blood. These receptors came from a woman in her fifties or sixties with acute or convalescent COVID-19. The CDR3 runs from the conserved cysteine through the conserved F or W. The D gene is left open where the match is weak. Size tells how often a clone was seen (once, few, many) or the class of an expanded clone, and some rows leave it out.

CDR3 length	clone size	D gene	J gene	V gene	CDR3 protein	CDR3 DNA
18	once	NA	TRBJ2-5	TRBV3-1/TRBV3-2	CASSQERRDSQYQETQYF	TGTGCCAGCAGCCAAGAGCGACGGGACTCGCAGTACCAAGAGACCCAGTACTTC
15	NA	NA	TRBJ2-6	TRBV27	CASSFYVAGANVLTF	TGTGCCAGCAGTTTCTATGTCGCTGGGGCCAACGTCCTGACTTTC
11	NA	NA	TRBJ2-2	TRBV2	CASRAPGWLFF	TGTGCCAGCAGGGCCCCCGGGTGGTTGTTTTTT
14	NA	NA	TRBJ2-6	TRBV27	CASTPTGGDNVLTF	TGTGCCAGCACCCCGACAGGCGGCGACAACGTCCTGACTTTC
15	NA	TRBD2	TRBJ2-3	TRBV5-1	CASSFAGAYTDTQYF	TGCGCCAGCAGCTTCGCGGGAGCGTATACAGATACGCAGTATTTT
14	NA	TRBD1	TRBJ1-2	TRBV6-5	CASSYQGQNYGYTF	TGTGCCAGCAGTTACCAGGGACAGAACTATGGCTACACCTTC
15	NA	TRBD1	TRBJ2-1	TRBV18	CASSPRQGLYNEQFF	TGTGCCAGCTCACCCCGACAGGGGTTATACAATGAGCAGTTCTTC
15	NA	NA	TRBJ2-5	TRBV5-4	CASSLGPEREETQYF	TGTGCCAGCAGCTTGGGGCCCGAGCGGGAAGAGACCCAGTACTTC
13	NA	NA	TRBJ1-1	TRBV27	CASWLALNTEAFF	TGTGCCAGTTGGCTGGCCTTGAACACTGAAGCTTTCTTT
15	NA	TRBD1	TRBJ2-7	TRBV7-3	CASSQGVGSSYEQYF	TGTGCCAGCAGCCAGGGGGTAGGGAGCTCCTACGAGCAGTACTTC
15	NA	TRBD2	TRBJ2-1	TRBV7-2	CASSFMLAGGYEQFF	TGTGCCAGCAGCTTTATGCTAGCGGGGGGGTATGAGCAGTTCTTC
14	NA	NA	TRBJ1-2	TRBV6-5	CASSYSGGGYGYTF	TGTGCCAGCAGTTACTCCGGGGGGGGCTATGGCTACACCTTC
13	NA	TRBD1	TRBJ2-7	TRBV30	CAWSVGQNYEQYF	TGTGCCTGGAGTGTGGGACAGAACTACGAGCAGTACTTC
14	NA	NA	TRBJ1-1	TRBV6-5	CASRPPAGLTEAFF	TGTGCCAGCAGACCCCCGGCGGGACTCACTGAAGCTTTCTTT
14	NA	NA	TRBJ1-1	TRBV29-1	CSVRPTGGRDEAFF	TGCAGCGTTAGGCCGACAGGTGGAAGAGATGAAGCTTTCTTT
13	NA	TRBD2	TRBJ2-1	TRBV9	CASSVVAGVEQFF	TGTGCCAGCAGCGTAGTGGCGGGAGTTGAGCAGTTCTTC
13	NA	NA	TRBJ1-6	TRBV3-1/TRBV3-2	CASSQGPDSPLHF	TGTGCCAGCAGCCAAGGTCCGGATTCACCCCTCCACTTT
13	NA	NA	TRBJ2-4	TRBV4-1	CASSQQGQDIQYF	TGCGCCAGCAGCCAACAGGGTCAGGACATTCAGTACTTC
15	NA	NA	TRBJ2-1	TRBV6-5	CASRSGLASYNEQFF	TGTGCCAGCAGATCGGGACTTGCCTCCTACAATGAGCAGTTCTTC
15	NA	NA	TRBJ1-5	TRBV7-8	CASSPKDRNNQPQHF	TGTGCCAGCAGCCCTAAAGACAGAAACAATCAGCCCCAGCATTTT
16	few	NA	TRBJ2-2	TRBV10-1	CASSESAGSRTGELFF	TGCGCCAGCAGTGAGTCAGCCGGGAGTAGAACCGGGGAGCTGTTTTTT
15	NA	TRBD1	TRBJ2-5	TRBV5-1	CASSPDRGPERDQYF	TGCGCCAGCAGCCCAGACAGGGGGCCTGAGAGAGACCAGTACTTC
15	NA	TRBD2	TRBJ2-1	TRBV30	CAWSRAGGGRNEQFF	TGTGCCTGGAGCCGAGCGGGAGGGGGGAGGAATGAGCAGTTCTTC
12	NA	TRBD2	TRBJ2-5	TRBV7-2	CASPSGGQTQYF	TGTGCCAGCCCTTCGGGGGGACAGACCCAGTACTTC
14	few	NA	TRBJ1-2	TRBV5-1	CASSLSTGLEGYTF	TGCGCCAGCAGCTTATCAACAGGGCTTGAGGGCTACACCTTC
11	NA	NA	TRBJ1-2	TRBV28	CASSHNYGYTF	TGTGCCAGCAGTCATAACTATGGCTACACCTTC
14	NA	NA	TRBJ1-1	TRBV19	CASSLMELNTEAFF	TGTGCCAGTAGTCTCATGGAACTAAACACTGAAGCTTTCTTT
15	NA	TRBD1	TRBJ1-1	TRBV27	CASSYRGGANTEAFF	TGTGCCAGCAGTTACAGGGGGGGGGCCAACACTGAAGCTTTCTTT
15	NA	NA	TRBJ2-5	TRBV28	CASSLEQGGKKTQYF	TGTGCCAGCAGTTTGGAACAGGGGGGGAAAAAGACCCAGTACTTC
15	NA	TRBD1	TRBJ2-2	TRBV7-6	CASSQGQGLPGELFF	TGTGCCAGCAGCCAGGGACAGGGGTTACCCGGGGAGCTGTTTTTT
15	NA	TRBD2	TRBJ2-1	TRBV7-2	CASSLGGLAGVGYFF	TGTGCCAGCAGCTTAGGTGGACTAGCGGGAGTGGGGTACTTCTTC
11	NA	NA	TRBJ2-7	TRBV29-1	CSVVNSYEQYF	TGCAGCGTTGTAAACAGCTACGAGCAGTACTTC
18	NA	TRBD2	TRBJ2-3	TRBV7-6	CASSLEGSGNARGGTQYF	TGTGCCAGCAGCTTAGAGGGTAGCGGGAATGCAAGAGGAGGTACGCAGTATTTT
17	NA	NA	TRBJ2-2	TRBV5-6	CASRQSGWARNTGELFF	TGTGCCAGCAGACAGTCGGGGTGGGCCCGGAACACCGGCGAGCTGTTTTTT
15	NA	TRBD2	TRBJ2-1	TRBV2	CASRFSGTTYNEQFF	TGTGCCAGCAGGTTTAGCGGGACGACCTACAATGAGCAGTTCTTC
15	NA	TRBD1	TRBJ1-6	TRBV6-6	CASTYHRGTNSPLHF	TGTGCCAGCACCTACCACAGGGGAACTAATTCACCCCTCCACTTT
14	NA	NA	TRBJ2-5	TRBV5-4	CASSLAGGVETQYF	TGTGCCAGCAGCTTGGCAGGAGGTGTAGAGACCCAGTACTTC
14	NA	TRBD1	TRBJ1-5	TRBV2	CASNRLTTGEPQHF	TGTGCCAGCAACAGACTTACCACAGGGGAGCCCCAGCATTTT
11	NA	NA	TRBJ1-1	TRBV10-3	CAISEGTEAFF	TGTGCCATCAGTGAAGGGACAGAAGCTTTCTTT
15	NA	NA	TRBJ2-1	TRBV7-9	CASSITGSSYNEQFF	TGTGCCAGCAGCATAACAGGGAGCTCCTACAATGAGCAGTTCTTC
16	NA	TRBD2	TRBJ2-5	TRBV7-2	CASSLGLAGGWETQYF	TGTGCCAGCAGCTTAGGGCTAGCGGGAGGTTGGGAGACCCAGTACTTC
16	NA	NA	TRBJ2-1	TRBV24-1	CATSDSTGTLDNEQFF	TGTGCCACCAGTGATTCGACAGGGACTTTGGACAATGAGCAGTTCTTC
12	NA	NA	TRBJ2-1	TRBV5-1	CASKQDGSKQFF	TGCGCCAGCAAGCAAGACGGGAGCAAGCAGTTCTTC
16	NA	TRBD2	TRBJ2-1	TRBV4-1	CASSQVRLAIYNEQFF	TGCGCCAGCAGCCAAGTTCGACTAGCGATCTACAATGAGCAGTTCTTC
15	NA	TRBD2	TRBJ2-1	TRBV20-1	CSASHIAGPYNEQFF	TGCAGTGCTAGTCATATAGCGGGGCCCTACAATGAGCAGTTCTTC
12	NA	NA	TRBJ1-6	TRBV6-5	CASSYPDSPLHF	TGTGCCAGCAGTTACCCCGATTCACCCCTCCACTTT
16	NA	TRBD1	TRBJ1-1	TRBV27	CASTSTWTGPNTEAFF	TGTGCCAGCACCTCGACGTGGACAGGTCCGAACACTGAAGCTTTCTTT
16	few	NA	TRBJ1-1	TRBV19	CASSIVRQGGGTEAFF	TGTGCCAGTAGTATAGTGAGGCAGGGCGGAGGGACTGAAGCTTTCTTT
14	NA	TRBD1	TRBJ2-7	TRBV27	CASSLRDRAYEQYF	TGTGCCAGCAGTTTAAGGGACAGGGCCTACGAGCAGTACTTC
15	NA	TRBD1	TRBJ1-2	TRBV5-1	CASSGQGLSNYGYTF	TGCGCCAGCAGCGGACAGGGCCTTTCTAACTATGGCTACACCTTC
12	NA	NA	TRBJ2-2	TRBV12-5	CASGHSSGELFF	TGTGCTAGTGGCCATAGCAGCGGGGAGCTGTTTTTT
12	NA	TRBD1	TRBJ1-4	TRBV10-3	CATRTGVEKLFF	TGTGCCACCCGGACAGGGGTTGAAAAACTGTTTTTT
17	few	TRBD2	TRBJ2-1	TRBV2	CASSETGLAGYTHEQFF	TGTGCCAGCAGTGAAACCGGACTAGCGGGTTATACTCACGAGCAGTTCTTC
15	NA	NA	TRBJ2-1	TRBV6-6	CASSPYRATYNEQFF	TGTGCCAGCAGTCCTTACAGGGCCACCTACAATGAGCAGTTCTTC
19	NA	TRBD1	TRBJ2-2	TRBV28	CASSPYPPGQGRDTGELFF	TGTGCCAGCAGCCCCTATCCCCCCGGACAGGGTAGGGACACCGGGGAGCTGTTTTTT
15	NA	TRBD1	TRBJ2-3	TRBV28	CASSSRTGYTDTQYF	TGTGCCAGCAGTTCGCGGACAGGTTACACAGATACGCAGTATTTT
16	NA	TRBD2	TRBJ2-1	TRBV24-1	CATSDSIAGALNEQFF	TGTGCCACCAGTGATTCCATAGCGGGAGCGCTCAATGAGCAGTTCTTC
15	many	TRBD2	TRBJ2-1	TRBV10-1	CASSPATSVYNEQFF	TGCGCCAGCAGTCCGGCCACTAGCGTCTACAATGAGCAGTTCTTC